The 21 T cell receptor beta chains presented below share a single source sample, sequenced in a study of cytotoxic CD8 clonotypes in ibrutinib-treated CLL. Only in-frame clones appear in the TCRdb table, and some are missing; sequencing was by immunoSEQ multiplex PCR. The sample lists around 140,000 clones, around 80% occurring once. The sample consisted of PBMCs, taken after 36 months of ibrutinib treatment. The receptors derive from a human donor with chronic lymphocytic leukemia.

V usage is TRBV4-2 and J usage is TRBJ2-3; D gene uncertain. Trimming took off 5 bases at V and 0 bases at J, with 9 bases between the two ends. The CDR3 loop spans 14 amino acids. Germline loops: CDR1 LGHNA, CDR2 YNFKEQ. The CDR3 loop reads CASSLVPSTDTQYF. The DNA of the CDR3 is TGTGCCAGCAGCTTGGTCCCGAGCACAGATACGCAGTATTTT.

This chain uses TRBV6-6 with TRBJ2-7; 9 bases are a match to TRBD2. Per germline, CDR1 MNHNY and CDR2 SVGAGI (reference sequence). With 7 bases clipped from V and 2 bases from J, the junction kept 6 bases outside the gene matches. This CDR3 comprises 14 residues. The CDR3 region is CASKKTSGTYEQYF. In DNA form, the CDR3 reads TGTGCCAGCAAGAAGACTAGCGGCACCTACGAGCAGTACTTC.

This chain connects TRBV5-1 to TRBJ2-1, with D perhaps TRBD2 (6 bases). V was cut by 7 bases and J by 5 bases, with 13 bases left in between. CDR1 SGHRS and CDR2 YFSETQ come from the germline V gene. The CDR3 extends over 13 amino acids. The CDR3 DNA sequence: TGCGCCAGCTTGGGGGGAGGCAACAATGAGCAGTTCTTC. This gives the protein CASLGGGNNEQFF.

As concerns this clone: Here the CDR3 omits its conserved ending phenylalanine or tryptophan, so a read error is the likely source. The DNA is left out, because the CDR3 cannot be placed on it with certainty; the CDR3 is given as TCRdb lists it. V usage is TRBV30 and J usage is TRBJ1-2. Germline CDR1 GTSNPN, CDR2 SVGIG (reference sequence). The CDR3 is made up of 10 amino acids, end residues included. CDR3 region: CAWIGDGYSI.

CDR3 residues: CATSRTVGAKNIQYF. The CDR3 DNA sequence: TGTGCCACCAGCAGAACCGTAGGGGCCAAAAACATTCAGTACTTC. V usage is TRBV15 and J usage is TRBJ2-4, with unresolved D. V was pared by 2 bases and J by 1 base, with 9 bases between. There are 15 residues in the CDR3. Germline V lookup: CDR1 LNHNV, CDR2 YYDKDF (reference sequence). Complete variable domain (other parts from reference TRBV15 and TRBJ2-4): DAMVIQNPRYQVTQFGKPVTLSCSQTLNHNVMYWYQQKSSQAPKLLFHYYDKDFNNEADTPDNFQSRRPNTSFCFLDIRSPGLGDTAMYLCATSRTVGAKNIQYFGAGTRLSVL.

The V and J genes are TRBV7-6 and TRBJ1-1; D unresolved. V was cut by 5 bases and J by 7 bases, with 11 bases left in between. There are 12 residues in the CDR3. Germline lookup yields CDR1 SGHVS and CDR2 FNYEAQ. Here the CDR3 DNA reads TGTGCCAGCAGCCCCAGAGCGGGTGAAGCTTTCTTT. Residues: CASSPRAGEAFF.

This clone was detected a few times. The rearrangement joins TRBV13 to TRBJ2-1; 8 nucleotides line up with TRBD1. J lost 6 bases, V lost 4 bases, and 5 bases had no gene match. Germline assignment: CDR1 PRHDT and CDR2 FYEKMQ (reference sequence). The CDR3 has 14 amino acids. Here the CDR3 reads CASSSGTGVNEQFF. The CDR3 nucleotides read TGTGCCAGCAGCTCCGGGACAGGAGTCAATGAGCAGTTCTTC.

As regards this clone: A junction end diverges from the germline sequence, so it may reflect a read error. This rearrangement joins TRBV15 to TRBJ1-1; 9 bases fit TRBD1. The CDR3 consists of 15 residues. Germline CDR1 reads LNHNV; CDR2 reads YYDKDF (reference sequence). For the CDR3, the DNA is TGTGCCACCAGCGCCCCCGGACAGGGGAACCCTGAAGCTTTCTTT. Translation gives CATSAPGQGNPEAFF.

The V gene is TRBV10-1, the J gene TRBJ2-3; TRBD2 aligns across 8 bases. The trim removed 7 bases at V and 14 bases at J, leaving 14 bases unmatched. The CDR3 consists of 13 residues. Germline CDR1 WNHNN, CDR2 SYGVQD (reference sequence). The DNA for the CDR3 is TGCGCCAGCACCCCGGCGGCGGGGGGCCTTCCGTATTTT. It yields the protein CASTPAAGGLPYF.

The V and J genes are TRBV11-2 and TRBJ2-7, with a weak D call TRBD2 (5 bases). CDR1 and CDR2 (germline): SGHAT, FQNNGV. Trimming cost V 5 bases and J 3 bases, with 17 bases left between them. The CDR3 spans 15 residues. DNA of the CDR3: TGTGCCAGCAGCACCCAGGCTAGCCAACACTACGAGCAGTACTTC. It encodes CASSTQASQHYEQYF.

The chain combines TRBV28 with TRBJ2-3; no firm D call. Germline CDR1 is MDHEN and CDR2 is SYDVKM. CDR3 length: 16 amino acids. The V end was cut by 2 bases, the J end by 2 bases, with 14 bases between. CDR3: CASSLHFSKNTDTQYF. CDR3 DNA sequence: TGTGCCAGCAGTTTACATTTTTCCAAAAACACAGATACGCAGTATTTT.

About this clone itself: Other nucleotide sequences in the sample specify the same CDR3. The V gene is TRBV20-1, the J gene TRBJ1-1; no reliable D call. The ends were cut back, 2 bases at V and 1 base at J, with 2 bases in the middle. The CDR3 spans 11 residues. Germline CDR1 is DFQATT and CDR2 is SNEGSKA (reference sequence). CDR3 sequence: CSARRNTEAFF. The DNA of the CDR3 is TGCAGTGCTAGACGGAACACTGAAGCTTTCTTT.

Notes on this clone: At one end, the junction sequence differs from germline, possibly due to a read error. This sequence joins TRBV4-1 and TRBJ2-3; TRBD2 matches 13 bases. CDR1 and CDR2 from the germline V gene are MGHRA and YSYEKL. The CDR3 spans 16 residues. CDR3 DNA: TGCGCCAGCACCCAAGTAACTAGCGGGGGGGCTGATACGCAGTATTTT. It yields the protein CASTQVTSGGADTQYF.

This clone was seen more than once but under ten times. The chain couples TRBV30 to TRBJ2-7; D remains unclear. The germline V gene encodes CDR1 GTSNPN and CDR2 SVGIG (reference sequence). This CDR3 region has 11 residues. The V end lost 3 bases, the J end lost 5 bases, and 8 bases lay between the germline ends. CDR3 region: CAWRRRDEQYF. The CDR3 DNA follows: TGTGCCTGGAGAAGAAGGGACGAGCAGTACTTC.

The chain links TRBV6-6 to TRBJ2-2, with D hard to call. Trimming removed 8 bases from V and 4 bases from J, with 5 bases in between. This CDR3 is built from 11 residues. Germline-derived CDR1 and CDR2 are MNHNY and SVGAGI (reference sequence). For the CDR3, the DNA is TGTGCCAGCGGCCCCACCGGGGAGCTGTTTTTT. The encoded protein is CASGPTGELFF.

J is TRBJ1-5 and V is TRBV19; D not certain. The CDR3 sequence is 16 residues long. V lost 2 bases, J lost 0 bases, and 11 bases lay in between. Per the germline V gene, CDR1 is LNHDA and CDR2 is SQIVND (reference sequence). The CDR3: CASSIIGPPSNQPQHF. The CDR3 DNA follows: TGTGCCAGTAGTATAATAGGACCCCCTAGCAATCAGCCCCAGCATTTT. Using reference TRBV19 and TRBJ1-5 for the parts outside the CDR3, the full variable domain is DGGITQSPKYLFRKEGQNVTLSCEQNLNHDAMYWYRQDPGQGLRLIYYSQIVNDFQKGDIAEGYSVSREKKESFPLTVTSAQKNPTAFYLCASSIIGPPSNQPQHFGDGTRLSIL.

The V and J genes are TRBV5-5 and TRBJ1-5, with unresolved D. CDR1 and CDR2 (germline): SGHKS, YYEKEE (reference sequence). V lost 5 bases to trimming and J lost 2 bases, with 8 bases between them. The CDR3 totals 13 residues. Here the CDR3 reads CASSRVGNQPQHF. The CDR3 region has the DNA TGTGCCAGCAGTCGGGTGGGCAATCAGCCCCAGCATTTT.

The rearrangement uses TRBV11-3 and TRBJ2-2; D is ambiguous. Trimming removed 0 bases from V and 5 bases from J, with 10 bases in between. The CDR3 is 15 amino acids. Per germline, CDR1 SGHNT and CDR2 YENEEA. DNA for the CDR3: TGTGCCAGCAGCTTAGATTACGAACGGACCGGGGAGCTGTTTTTT. Protein: CASSLDYERTGELFF.

This clone was counted only a few times. The chain combines TRBV6-6 with TRBJ2-7; 9 nucleotides align to TRBD1. There are 13 residues in the CDR3. Germline V gives CDR1 MNHNY, CDR2 SVGAGI (reference sequence). The junction had 3 bases not matched to a gene; V was cut back by 6 bases and J by 3 bases. CDR3 DNA sequence: TGTGCCAGCAGAACGGGACAGGGCTACGAGCAGTACTTC. Translating gives CASRTGQGYEQYF.

The chain uses TRBV29-1 and TRBJ1-2; the D gene is possibly TRBD1 (5 bases). With 4 bases removed from V and 7 bases from J, the gap between germline ends came to 10 bases. CDR1 SQVTM and CDR2 ANQGSEA come from the germline V gene. The CDR3 totals 11 residues. The CDR3 region has the DNA TGCAGCGTTGTCGGGGGTCGTGGCTACACCTTC. Residues: CSVVGGRGYTF. The full variable domain, completed using reference TRBV29-1 and TRBJ1-2, is SAVISQKPSRDICQRGTSLTIQCQVDSQVTMMFWYRQQPGQSLTLIATANQGSEATYESGFVIDKFPISRPNLTFSTLTVSNMSPEDSSIYLCSVVGGRGYTFGSGTRLTVV.

This rearrangement joins TRBV5-1 to TRBJ2-7; D is undetermined. The CDR3 spans 15 residues. V lost 4 bases, J lost 0 bases, and 14 bases lay in between. Looked up from germline, CDR1 is SGHRS and CDR2 is YFSETQ. CDR3 protein: CASSHERLSSYEQYF. The CDR3 DNA follows: TGCGCCAGCAGCCACGAGAGGCTCAGCTCCTACGAGCAGTACTTC.